This T cell receptor beta chain came from a study of cytotoxic CD8 clonotypes in ibrutinib-treated CLL. The wider study: Once patients had received a median roughly 11 months of treatment, range 6 to 36, response samples were obtained.

Sequencing was designed to attain a depth spanning 1 in 200,000 to 1 in 1 million T cells. Sequencing was performed with immunoSEQ multiplex PCR; in TCRdb, only in-frame clones are kept and a portion is missing. The table lists about 130,000 clones, more than 75% of them singletons. Germline-derived CDR1 and CDR2 are SGDLS and YYNGEE. J lost 0 bases, V lost 4 bases, and 7 bases had no gene match. The CDR3 extends over 15 amino acids. The V and J genes are TRBV9 and TRBJ2-7; TRBD2 matches at 7 bases. This clonotype was sampled from a human donor with chronic lymphocytic leukemia. The sequencing used PBMCs, collected after 24 months of ibrutinib treatment. The CDR3 loop is CASSPRRGDSYEQYF. CDR3 bases: TGTGCCAGCAGCCCCCGCCGGGGGGACTCCTACGAGCAGTACTTC. Looking up the rest from reference TRBV9 and TRBJ2-7 gives the full variable domain: DSGVTQTPKHLITATGQRVTLRCSPRSGDLSVYWYQQSLDQGLQFLIQYYNGEERAKGNILERFSAQQFPDLHSELNLSSLELGDSALYFCASSPRRGDSYEQYFGPGTRLTVT.